The 7 T cell receptor beta chains below were found in one sample sequenced in a study of blood T cell repertoires in COVID-19. Clones were read by immunoSEQ multiplex PCR, and TCRdb kept only the in-frame ones, dropping some. The sample records tens of thousands of clones, about 85% being singletons. The specimen was peripheral blood. These receptors originate from a man between 60 and 75 years old with active COVID-19.

CDR3 DNA: TGTGCCAGCAGTTTATGGGTGGGACAGGGGGGCTCCAAAAACATTCAGTACTTC. Translation: CASSLWVGQGGSKNIQYF. This chain uses TRBV27 with TRBJ2-4, with 11 bases aligning to TRBD1. This CDR3 is 18 amino acids long. V dropped 1 base and J dropped 2; count of bases not matched to a gene: 7. CDR1 MNHEY and CDR2 SMNVEV come from the germline V gene (reference sequence).

The rearrangement joins TRBV3-1 (or the pseudogene TRBV3-2) to TRBJ2-2; 11 nucleotides align to TRBD2. Trimming cost V 0 bases and J 11 bases; bases outside gene matches: 11. Germline CDR1 reads LGHDT; CDR2 reads YNNKEL (reference sequence). This CDR3 region has 17 residues. The CDR3 protein is CASSQDLGTSGGGELFF. DNA for the CDR3: TGTGCCAGCAGCCAAGATTTAGGGACTAGCGGTGGAGGAGAGCTGTTTTTT.

The V gene is TRBV24-1, the J gene TRBJ1-2; perhaps TRBD1 as D (5 bases). The CDR3 loop spans 13 amino acids. V lost 5 bases and J 7 bases, leaving 13 bases between the germline ends. Per the germline V gene, CDR1 is KGHDR and CDR2 is SFDVKD. The CDR3 protein is CATSVDSASGYTF. The CDR3 coding sequence is TGTGCCACCAGTGTTGACAGTGCCAGTGGCTACACCTTC.

The rearrangement joins TRBV3-1 (or the pseudogene TRBV3-2) to TRBJ2-7; D gene uncertain. CDR1 is LGHDT, CDR2 YNNKEL, per germline (reference sequence). Trimming removed 0 bases at V and 7 bases at J, with 10 bases between. The CDR3 is 13 residues long. The CDR3 reads CASSQDRVGEQYF. As DNA, the CDR3 is TGTGCCAGCAGCCAAGATCGGGTAGGAGAGCAGTACTTC.

The rearrangement uses TRBV9 and TRBJ2-2, with 13 bases identical to TRBD2. V gave up 4 bases and J gave up 2 bases; unmatched junction bases: 5. The CDR3 is 17 amino acids. CDR1 is SGDLS and CDR2 is YYNGEE in the germline V gene. For the CDR3, the DNA is TGTGCCAGCAGCCGACTAGCGGGGGGTACCAACACCGGGGAGCTGTTTTTT. This translates into CASSRLAGGTNTGELFF. Complete variable domain (other parts from reference TRBV9 and TRBJ2-2): DSGVTQTPKHLITATGQRVTLRCSPRSGDLSVYWYQQSLDQGLQFLIQYYNGEERAKGNILERFSAQQFPDLHSELNLSSLELGDSALYFCASSRLAGGTNTGELFFGEGSRLTVL.

The chain couples TRBV4-1 to TRBJ1-1; TRBD1 agrees at 7 bases. There are 14 residues in the CDR3. J gave up 0 bases and V 4 bases, and 2 bases lay outside the gene matches. Germline lookup yields CDR1 MGHRA and CDR2 YSYEKL. CDR3: CASSPGQVNTEAFF. DNA for the CDR3: TGCGCCAGCAGCCCTGGACAGGTGAACACTGAAGCTTTCTTT.

The chain employs TRBV28 and TRBJ2-1; 8 positions agree with TRBD2. Trimming cost V 2 bases and J 3 bases; bases outside gene matches: 6. This CDR3 is 16 amino acids long. Germline lookup yields CDR1 MDHEN and CDR2 SYDVKM. In DNA, the CDR3 is TGTGCCAGCAGTTTACCCGTTAGCGGGGTCTACAATGAGCAGTTCTTC. Amino acids: CASSLPVSGVYNEQFF.